This TCR beta chain was sequenced during a study of beta chain features in type 1 diabetes. Study at large: Sorted cells, some 98,000,000 in number, were examined across all samples.

The entirety of the isolated RNA underwent reverse transcription, so expressed TCRB transcripts were sequenced. Method: immunoSEQ multiplex PCR; TCRdb's copy keeps in-frame clones and lacks some. The sample has 140,000 to 150,000 clones, about 10% seen once. Central memory, naive, regulatory and stem cell-like memory CD4+ cells were sorted by CD45RO/CCR7/CD25/CD127/CD95/CD27. This clone was counted only a few times. Its target is unknown. Overall study results and limits: The study found fewer insertions and more deletions at VDJ junctions in type 1 diabetes patients. Researchers caution that PCR might favor shorter templates, equally among patients and controls.

This CDR3 region has 16 residues. In germline, CDR1 is SGDLS, CDR2 YYNGEE. V shed 6 bases and J shed 1 base, with 14 bases lying between them. J is TRBJ2-6 and V is TRBV9; possible D gene TRBD1, 6 bases. The sequenced sample was naive CD4+ T cells from blood. The source of this sequence is a man between 18 and 35 years old in good health. The DNA for the CDR3 is TGTGCCAGCACCCAGAGGGGGAGATCTGGGGCCAACGTCCTGACTTTC. Encoded protein: CASTQRGRSGANVLTF.